The 25 T cell receptor beta chains below were found in one sample sequenced in a study of cytomegalovirus exposure and HLA in healthy donors. The assay was immunoSEQ multiplex PCR, and TCRdb's table has in-frame clones only and misses some. This sample has about 120,000 clones, with approximately 88% found just once. Sequencing used PBMCs. The receptors were gathered from a man between 18 and 29 years old in good health and CMV-seronegative.

The chain is built from TRBV10-3 and TRBJ2-7, with 8 positions matching TRBD2. Germline V CDR1 and CDR2: ENHRY, SYGVKD. The CDR3 is 14 amino acids. V lost 3 bases, J lost 2 bases, and 3 bases stayed unmatched. CDR3 sequence: CAISDQREPYEQYF. CDR3 coding DNA: TGTGCCATCAGTGATCAGCGGGAGCCCTACGAGCAGTACTTC.

The rearrangement uses TRBV30 and TRBJ1-2; D unclear. Deletions cut 2 bases from V and 6 bases from J, with 7 bases between. Germline loops: CDR1 GTSNPN, CDR2 SVGIG (reference sequence). This CDR3 region has 11 residues. The CDR3 loop reads CAWSPRDGYTF. The CDR3 DNA reads as TGTGCCTGGAGTCCTCGGGATGGCTACACCTTC.

The chain combines TRBV28 with TRBJ2-3, with 13 bases lining up with TRBD2. J lost 9 bases, V lost 5 bases, and 11 bases had no gene match. The CDR3 has 16 residues. Germline CDR1 is MDHEN and CDR2 is SYDVKM. Here the CDR3 DNA reads TGTGCCAGCAGTCCGCCGGGACTAGCGGGACCCGGCACGCAGTATTTT. As protein: CASSPPGLAGPGTQYF.

This CDR3 reads CASRKWTSGGTDTQYF. Written as DNA, the CDR3 is TGCGCCAGCAGAAAATGGACTAGCGGGGGCACAGATACGCAGTATTTT. The V call is TRBV5-1, the J call TRBJ2-3, with 12 bases lining up with TRBD2. The CDR3 runs 16 residues. Per germline, CDR1 SGHRS and CDR2 YFSETQ. Trimming at V came to 5 bases and at J to 1 base, leaving 5 bases not matched to a gene. Based on the CDR3 plus reference TRBV5-1 and TRBJ2-3, the full variable domain is KAGVTQTPRYLIKTRGQQVTLSCSPISGHRSVSWYQQTPGQGLQFLFEYFSETQRNKGNFPGRFSGRQFSNSRSEMNVSTLELGDSALYLCASRKWTSGGTDTQYFGPGTRLTVL.

The CDR3 sequence: CASSPTGSNYGYTF. CDR3 bases: TGTGCCAGCAGCCCGACAGGGTCCAACTATGGCTACACCTTC. The rearrangement joins TRBV7-2 to TRBJ1-2; 7 bases align to TRBD1. Germline trimming cut 5 bases from V and 2 bases from J; bases unmatched to any gene: 5. CDR3 size: 14 residues. CDR1 SGHTA and CDR2 FQGNSA come from the germline V gene.

The gene calls are TRBV28 and TRBJ2-1; a possible D gene is TRBD2 (6 bases). Germline V CDR1 and CDR2: MDHEN, SYDVKM. Trimming cost V 4 bases and J 9 bases, with 16 bases left between them. This CDR3 region has 14 residues. The CDR3 protein is CASSSRGGPGEQFF. CDR3 sequence (DNA): TGTGCCAGCAGTTCACGCGGAGGGCCTGGTGAGCAGTTCTTC.

The gene calls are TRBV28 and TRBJ1-2, with 10 bases that match TRBD1. Germline values: CDR1 MDHEN, CDR2 SYDVKM. V trimming: 4 bases; J trimming: 7 bases; junction bases outside the gene matches: 3. The CDR3 sequence is 13 residues long. CDR3 DNA: TGTGCCAGCAGTTCAGGGACAGGGGTTGGCTACACCTTC. Its protein is CASSSGTGVGYTF.

The chain joins TRBV27 to TRBJ2-2, with no clear D. The CDR3 consists of 16 residues. Germline V gene data show CDR1 as MNHEY and CDR2 as SMNVEV (reference sequence). V gave up 3 bases and J gave up 0 bases, with 11 bases separating them. The CDR3 DNA follows: TGTGCCAGCAGTTTCGGAGATCACGCGAACACCGGGGAGCTGTTTTTT. Its protein is CASSFGDHANTGELFF.

The J gene is TRBJ2-1, the V gene TRBV4-1; 7 bases agree with TRBD1. CDR3 length equals 16 residues. The germline V gene has CDR1 MGHRA and CDR2 YSYEKL. V shed 3 bases, J shed 4 bases, and the junction held 9 bases outside the gene matches. Here the CDR3 DNA reads TGCGCCAGCAGCCACCCAACAGGGGTTTCATACAATGAGCAGTTCTTC. It specifies CASSHPTGVSYNEQFF.

This clone was counted once. This chain uses TRBV7-9 with TRBJ2-1, with no clear D. The CDR3 consists of 15 residues. V was clipped by 2 bases and J by 7 bases, with 15 bases between them. Germline lookup yields CDR1 SEHNR and CDR2 FQNEAQ (reference sequence). CDR3 region: CASSLPQRTRNEQFF. The DNA for the CDR3 is TGTGCCAGCAGCTTACCACAGAGAACACGGAATGAGCAGTTCTTC.

The table lists this clone with a count of one. The chain couples TRBV7-8 to TRBJ1-5; D ambiguous. Germline-derived CDR1 and CDR2 are SGHVS and FQNEAQ. The CDR3 consists of 12 residues. Trimming removed 4 bases from V and 9 bases from J, with 10 bases in between. The CDR3 nucleotides read TGTGCCAGCAGCTCTCCCGAGCGGCCCCAGCATTTT. It codes for CASSSPERPQHF. Filled out from reference TRBV7-8 and TRBJ1-5, the complete variable domain reads GAGVSQSPRYKVAKRGQDVALRCDPISGHVSLFWYQQALGQGPEFLTYFQNEAQLDKSGLPSDRFFAERPEGSVSTLKIQRTQQEDSAVYLCASSSPERPQHFGDGTRLSIL.

The rearrangement links TRBV5-1 to TRBJ2-1; no definite D call. Germline V gene sequence: CDR1 SGHRS, CDR2 YFSETQ. The CDR3 is 16 amino acids. Trimming cost V 0 bases and J 0 bases, with 10 bases left between them. The CDR3 protein is CASSLDMARSYNEQFF. CDR3 coding DNA: TGCGCCAGCAGCTTGGATATGGCCCGCTCCTACAATGAGCAGTTCTTC.

The gene calls are TRBV6-4 and TRBJ1-1; D is unclear. This CDR3 has 14 amino acids. Trimming pared 1 base from V and 1 base from J, leaving 7 bases between. CDR1 and CDR2 (germline): MRHNA, SNTAGT. CDR3 sequence: CASSDYAGNTEAFF. The CDR3 region has the DNA TGTGCCAGCAGTGACTATGCAGGGAACACTGAAGCTTTCTTT.

This clone was picked up many times. J is TRBJ1-4 and V is TRBV5-1, with no clear D. This CDR3 is 15 amino acids long. V gave up 6 bases and J gave up 7 bases, with 19 bases separating them. Germline V CDR1 and CDR2: SGHRS, YFSETQ. The CDR3 DNA reads as TGCGCCAGCACATCTCTTGGAGGGTCCGGTGAAAAACTGTTTTTT. This encodes CASTSLGGSGEKLFF.

This sequence joins TRBV19 and TRBJ1-5; D remains ambiguous. This CDR3 contains 14 residues. The V and J ends lost 0 bases and 3 bases respectively, with 6 bases between them. Per germline, CDR1 LNHDA and CDR2 SQIVND (reference sequence). As DNA, the CDR3 is TGTGCCAGTAGTATAGAACGGGTCAATCAGCCCCAGCATTTT. Translation: CASSIERVNQPQHF.

The V call is TRBV25-1, the J call TRBJ1-1, with unresolved D. Germline V gene lookup returns CDR1 MGHDK and CDR2 SYGVNS. The CDR3 sequence is 14 residues long. Trimming pared 5 bases from V and 0 bases from J, leaving 10 bases between. The CDR3 nucleotides read TGTGCCAGCAGTCTCCTGACAATGAACACTGAAGCTTTCTTT. Translating it yields CASSLLTMNTEAFF.

The rearrangement links TRBV27 to TRBJ2-7, with D possibly being TRBD2 (5 bases). This CDR3 comprises 10 residues. Trimming cost V 8 bases and J 3 bases, with 5 bases left between them. Per the germline V gene, CDR1 is MNHEY and CDR2 is SMNVEV (reference sequence). The CDR3 DNA follows: TGTGCCAGCGGACTCTACGAGCAGTACTTC. Protein: CASGLYEQYF.

The table lists this clone with a count of one. Other nucleotide sequences from this sample produce the same CDR3. The chain carries TRBV7-9 and TRBJ2-7, with D maybe TRBD1 (6 bases). The V end lost 6 bases, the J end lost 3 bases, and 9 bases lay between the germline ends. Germline values: CDR1 SEHNR, CDR2 FQNEAQ (reference sequence). CDR3 size: 12 residues. CDR3: CASSMTGYEQYF. DNA for the CDR3: TGTGCCAGCAGTATGACAGGCTACGAGCAGTACTTC.

The chain employs TRBV7-2 and TRBJ2-1; 9 nucleotides match TRBD2. The germline gives CDR1 SGHTA, CDR2 FQGNSA. V shed 5 bases, J shed 5 bases, and the junction held 19 bases outside the gene matches. This CDR3 is built from 19 residues. The CDR3 DNA reads TGTGCCAGCAGCAAGCGGGTAGCGGGGGCTACCGGACTCAACAATGAGCAGTTCTTC. Translated, it gives CASSKRVAGATGLNNEQFF.

The chain employs TRBV5-1 and TRBJ2-7; 9 bases match TRBD1. CDR1 SGHRS and CDR2 YFSETQ come from the germline V gene. The CDR3 consists of 15 residues. V lost 0 bases to trimming and J lost 9 bases; unmatched junction nucleotides: 10. CDR3 sequence: CASSLAGTGFNGQYF. CDR3 sequence (DNA): TGCGCCAGCAGCTTGGCCGGGACAGGGTTTAATGGGCAGTACTTC.

The V and J genes are TRBV11-2 and TRBJ2-7; no clear D gene. This CDR3 has 14 amino acids. Germline values: CDR1 SGHAT, CDR2 FQNNGV. V dropped 5 bases and J dropped 2 bases, with 13 bases sitting between them. DNA for the CDR3: TGTGCCAGCAGCCACCCGGGTGACGCCTACGAGCAGTACTTC. This gives the protein CASSHPGDAYEQYF.

J is TRBJ2-3 and V is TRBV5-1; 10 bases line up with TRBD2. The CDR3 is made up of 15 amino acids. The germline V gene has CDR1 SGHRS and CDR2 YFSETQ. V lost 4 bases, J lost 5 bases, and 7 bases stayed unmatched. CDR3: CASSTGASGGDTQYF. As DNA, the CDR3 is TGCGCCAGCAGCACGGGAGCTAGCGGGGGAGATACGCAGTATTTT.

The rearrangement links TRBV6-6 to TRBJ1-6; D remains ambiguous. This CDR3 has 12 residues. V gave up 6 bases and J gave up 10 bases, with 10 bases separating them. Germline V CDR1 and CDR2: MNHNY, SVGAGI (reference sequence). This CDR3 is CASRVGESPLHF. Written as DNA, the CDR3 is TGTGCCAGCAGGGTCGGGGAATCACCCCTCCACTTT.

This chain links TRBV29-1 with TRBJ1-4; 9 bases are shared with TRBD1. Germline values: CDR1 SQVTM, CDR2 ANQGSEA. The J segment lost 7 bases and the V segment lost 6 bases, leaving 9 bases of the junction unmatched. This CDR3 is 14 amino acids long. The CDR3, as DNA: TGCAGCGTCAGCCCGACAGGGGGGAGTGAAAAACTGTTTTTT. Translation gives CSVSPTGGSEKLFF.

The rearrangement uses TRBV5-1 and TRBJ2-3; 13 nucleotides line up with TRBD2. Germline-derived CDR1 and CDR2 are SGHRS and YFSETQ. The V gene end was trimmed by 4 bases and the J gene end by 8 bases; junction bases not matched to a gene: 7. The CDR3 is made up of 15 amino acids. CDR3 in amino acids: CASSPGTSGTRTQYF. The CDR3 DNA reads as TGCGCCAGCAGCCCCGGGACTAGCGGGACCCGTACGCAGTATTTT.